The 8 T cell receptor beta chains presented below share a single source sample, sequenced in a study of shared clonotypes between healthy human individuals. The assay was immunoSEQ multiplex PCR, and TCRdb's table has in-frame clones only and misses some. The table records roughly 2,500,000 clones, roughly 93% of them present only once. Sequenced: naive CD4+ T cells from PBMCs. The subset: CD45RA+ positively selected. These TCRs come from a man in his late teens or twenties in good health. Some clones in this sample may be carry-over from other donors' samples.

This chain joins TRBV21-1 and TRBJ2-7. TRBV21-1 is a recognized pseudogene. The CDR3 loop spans 18 amino acids. The CDR3 here is CASRAPRPRPPSPHEQYF. The CDR3 DNA reads as TGTGCCAGCAGGGCACCCCGGCCAAGGCCCCCGAGCCCCCACGAGCAGTACTTC.

The chain uses TRBV19 and TRBJ1-4, with unresolved D. The V gene lost 5 bases and the J gene lost 3 bases, with 13 bases spanning the gap. The CDR3 is made up of 15 amino acids. Germline loops: CDR1 LNHDA, CDR2 SQIVND (reference sequence). DNA of the CDR3: TGTGCCAGTAGTGTATCGGCGACGGCTAATGAAAAACTGTTTTTT. Translating gives CASSVSATANEKLFF. Drawing the rest from reference TRBV19 and TRBJ1-4, the complete variable domain is DGGITQSPKYLFRKEGQNVTLSCEQNLNHDAMYWYRQDPGQGLRLIYYSQIVNDFQKGDIAEGYSVSREKKESFPLTVTSAQKNPTAFYLCASSVSATANEKLFFGSGTQLSVL.

V usage is TRBV5-6 and J usage is TRBJ2-1; maybe TRBD1 (6 bases). CDR3 length equals 14 residues. Deletions cut 3 bases from V and 9 bases from J, with 16 bases between. Germline V lookup: CDR1 SGHDT, CDR2 YYEEEE. The CDR3 DNA reads TGTGCCAGCAGCTCCATCCCCCGAGGGGGTGAGCAGTTCTTC. Its protein product is CASSSIPRGGEQFF.

V is TRBV7-9 and J is TRBJ2-7; tentative D call: TRBD1 (5 bases). The ends were cut back, 3 bases at V and 7 bases at J, with 10 bases in the middle. CDR1 SEHNR and CDR2 FQNEAQ come from the germline V gene (reference sequence). The CDR3 contains 12 residues. The CDR3 region has the DNA TGTGCCAGCAGCTTCAGGGAATGGGAGCAGTACTTC. The encoded protein is CASSFREWEQYF. Based on the CDR3 plus reference TRBV7-9 and TRBJ2-7, the full variable domain is DTGVSQNPRHKITKRGQNVTFRCDPISEHNRLYWYRQTLGQGPEFLTYFQNEAQLEKSRLLSDRFSAERPKGSFSTLEIQRTEQGDSAMYLCASSFREWEQYFGPGTRLTVT.

The chain uses TRBV6-5 and TRBJ2-7; 9 nucleotides agree with TRBD1. The CDR3 consists of 14 residues. The germline V gene has CDR1 MNHEY and CDR2 SVGAGI. The ends lost 4 bases at V and 2 bases at J; junction bases unmatched: 3. CDR3 sequence reads: CASSLGTGTYEQYF. DNA of the CDR3: TGTGCCAGCAGTTTGGGGACAGGGACCTACGAGCAGTACTTC.

A note on this clone: Distinct nucleotide sequences in the sample also encode this CDR3. The rearrangement uses TRBV2 and TRBJ2-7; D possibly matches TRBD1 or TRBD2 (5 bases each). Per germline, CDR1 SNHLY and CDR2 FYNNEI. The CDR3 runs 14 residues. V was trimmed by 3 bases and J by 4 bases, leaving 13 bases between them. The CDR3 loop is CASSDQGREYEQYF. The CDR3 DNA follows: TGTGCCAGCAGTGACCAGGGACGGGAATACGAGCAGTACTTC.

The chain joins TRBV18 to TRBJ1-3; TRBD1 matches at 9 bases. With 4 bases clipped from V and 3 bases from J, the junction kept 7 bases outside the gene matches. There are 16 residues in the CDR3. Germline values: CDR1 KGHSH, CDR2 LQKENI. The CDR3: CASSLSGQGSGNTIYF. Written as DNA, the CDR3 is TGTGCCAGCTCACTATCGGGACAGGGTAGTGGAAACACCATATATTTT.

The rearrangement links TRBV5-4 to TRBJ2-7; no clear D. Germline CDR1 is SGHNT and CDR2 is YYREEE (reference sequence). The CDR3 contains 13 residues. Trimming stripped 2 bases from V and 6 bases from J, with 12 bases between. This CDR3 is CASSFLESGEQYF. The CDR3 DNA is TGTGCCAGCAGCTTTCTAGAATCAGGCGAGCAGTACTTC.